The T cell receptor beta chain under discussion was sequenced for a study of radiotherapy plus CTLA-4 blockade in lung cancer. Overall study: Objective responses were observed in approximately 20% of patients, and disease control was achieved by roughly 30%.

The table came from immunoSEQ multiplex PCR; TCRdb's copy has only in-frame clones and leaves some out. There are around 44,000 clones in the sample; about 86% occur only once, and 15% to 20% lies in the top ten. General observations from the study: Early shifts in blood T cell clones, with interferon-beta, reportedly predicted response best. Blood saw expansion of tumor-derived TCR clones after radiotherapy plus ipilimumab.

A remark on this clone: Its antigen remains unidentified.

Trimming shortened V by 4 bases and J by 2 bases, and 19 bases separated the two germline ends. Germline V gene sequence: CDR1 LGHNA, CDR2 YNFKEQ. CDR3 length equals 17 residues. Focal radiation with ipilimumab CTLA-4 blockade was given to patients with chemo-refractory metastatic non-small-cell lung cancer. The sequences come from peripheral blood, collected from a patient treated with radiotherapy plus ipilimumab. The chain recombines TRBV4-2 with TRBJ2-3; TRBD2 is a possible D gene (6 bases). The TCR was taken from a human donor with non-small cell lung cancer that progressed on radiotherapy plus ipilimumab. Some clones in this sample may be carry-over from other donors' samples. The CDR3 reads CASSPRRSGFSTDTQYF. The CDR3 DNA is TGTGCCAGCAGCCCCCGGAGGAGCGGGTTTTCCACAGATACGCAGTATTTT.